These 28 T cell receptor beta chains were sequenced from one sample in a study of shared clonotypes between healthy human individuals. Libraries were prepared by immunoSEQ multiplex PCR; TCRdb keeps only in-frame clonotypes and omits some of them. The sample yields millions of clones, approximately 92% seen once. The sample taken for sequencing was naive CD4+ T cells sorted from blood. Subset meaning: CD45RA+ positively selected. The receptors were gathered from a man aged 18 to 29 in good health.

As concerns this clone: The junction differs from germline at one of its ends, possibly a read error. V is TRBV7-7 and J is TRBJ2-7; D perhaps matches TRBD1 (6 bases). Germline V gene lookup returns CDR1 SSHAT and CDR2 FNYEAQ (reference sequence). CDR3 length: 13 residues. CDR3 in amino acids: CASSAGQFYEQYF. The CDR3 nucleotides read TGTGCTAGCAGCGCCGGACAGTTCTACGAGCAGTACTTC.

V is TRBV2 and J is TRBJ1-4; TRBD1 matches 12 bases. CDR3 size: 13 residues. With V trimmed by 8 bases and J by 8 bases, 3 bases remained unmatched. The germline CDR1 and CDR2 sequences are SNHLY and FYNNEI. CDR3 DNA: TGTGCCAGCGGGACAGGGGGCAAAGAAAAACTGTTTTTT. It translates to CASGTGGKEKLFF.

The rearrangement uses TRBV5-1 and TRBJ1-1, with D perhaps TRBD1 (5 bases). Germline loops: CDR1 SGHRS, CDR2 YFSETQ. V lost 4 bases and J 1 base, leaving 14 bases between the germline ends. The CDR3 length is 15 residues. The CDR3 spells CASSVAGGANTEAFF. The CDR3 DNA sequence: TGCGCCAGCAGCGTCGCCGGAGGGGCGAACACTGAAGCTTTCTTT.

The rearrangement uses TRBV27 and TRBJ2-1; D not certain. This CDR3 is 14 amino acids long. V shed 6 bases and J shed 1 base, with 10 bases lying between them. CDR1 is MNHEY and CDR2 is SMNVEV in the germline V gene (reference sequence). The CDR3 sequence: CASSFKDSYNEQFF. The CDR3, as DNA: TGTGCCAGCAGCTTTAAGGATTCCTACAATGAGCAGTTCTTC.

The chain has TRBV5-1 and TRBJ2-2, with 8 bases identical to TRBD1. Germline assignment: CDR1 SGHRS and CDR2 YFSETQ. The CDR3 has 17 amino acids. With V trimmed by 4 bases and J by 5 bases, 13 bases remained unmatched. CDR3 DNA sequence: TGCGCCAGCAGCCTATCGCCGGACAGGGTCTGGACCGGGGAGCTGTTTTTT. Encoded protein: CASSLSPDRVWTGELFF.

This chain links TRBV7-9 with TRBJ2-5, with a tentative D call TRBD1 (6 bases). Germline V CDR1 and CDR2: SEHNR, FQNEAQ (reference sequence). This CDR3 is 15 amino acids long. V lost 5 bases and J lost 1, with 14 bases in between. The CDR3 DNA is TGTGCCAGCAGCCCAGGCGACAGGATCCAAGAGACCCAGTACTTC. Residues: CASSPGDRIQETQYF. Drawing the rest from reference TRBV7-9 and TRBJ2-5, the complete variable domain is DTGVSQNPRHKITKRGQNVTFRCDPISEHNRLYWYRQTLGQGPEFLTYFQNEAQLEKSRLLSDRFSAERPKGSFSTLEIQRTEQGDSAMYLCASSPGDRIQETQYFGPGTRLLVL.

J is TRBJ2-2 and V is TRBV29-1, with 7 bases matching TRBD1. V shed 2 bases, J shed 3 bases, and the junction held 6 bases outside the gene matches. The CDR3 is 15 residues long. Germline V lookup: CDR1 SQVTM, CDR2 ANQGSEA. The CDR3: CSVETGERYTGELFF. Written as DNA, the CDR3 is TGCAGCGTTGAAACAGGGGAGCGTTACACCGGGGAGCTGTTTTTT.

The chain employs TRBV7-2 and TRBJ2-5; TRBD2 matches at 14 bases. Trimming took 5 bases from V and 7 from J; bases not matched to a gene: 9. The CDR3 sequence is 16 residues long. CDR1 and CDR2 (germline): SGHTA, FQGNSA. This CDR3 reads CASSQRTSGGSVTQYF. The CDR3 DNA follows: TGTGCCAGCAGCCAGAGGACTAGCGGGGGGTCCGTGACCCAGTACTTC.

This chain connects TRBV18 to TRBJ1-3; TRBD1 matches at 10 bases. There are 16 residues in the CDR3. Per germline, CDR1 KGHSH and CDR2 LQKENI. V lost 0 bases to trimming and J lost 4 bases; unmatched junction nucleotides: 3. DNA for the CDR3: TGTGCCAGCTCACCACCGGGGACAGGGGACGGAAACACCATATATTTT. Its protein product is CASSPPGTGDGNTIYF.

The rearrangement links TRBV6-5 to TRBJ2-7, with 7 positions matching TRBD1. V lost 0 bases and J lost 3; bases outside the gene matches: 5. This CDR3 region has 15 residues. From germline, CDR1 is MNHEY and CDR2 SVGAGI. This CDR3 is CASSYSTGPGYEQYF. Here the CDR3 DNA reads TGTGCCAGCAGTTACTCGACAGGGCCAGGCTACGAGCAGTACTTC.

CDR3 amino acids: CASSQDLGSYGYTF. CDR3 coding DNA: TGCGCCAGCAGCCAAGATTTAGGTTCCTATGGCTACACCTTC. This chain connects TRBV4-1 to TRBJ1-2, with no clear D. Germline CDR1 and CDR2: MGHRA and YSYEKL. The germline V and J ends were trimmed by 0 bases and 4 bases, with 9 bases remaining between them. CDR3 length: 14 residues.

This chain connects TRBV27 to TRBJ1-3; D might be TRBD1 (5 bases). The CDR3 length is 15 residues. Germline CDR1 MNHEY, CDR2 SMNVEV (reference sequence). The V and J ends lost 5 bases and 4 bases respectively, with 15 bases between them. CDR3 coding DNA: TGTGCCAGCAGTCTGACGACAGATCTGGGAAACACCATATATTTT. Translated: CASSLTTDLGNTIYF.

This chain links TRBV2 with TRBJ1-2; a weak D match, TRBD1 (5 bases). The CDR3 covers 13 residues. Germline loops: CDR1 SNHLY, CDR2 FYNNEI. V dropped 4 bases and J dropped 5 bases, with 11 bases sitting between them. Written as DNA, the CDR3 is TGTGCCAGCAGTGCGGCAGGGAAATATGGCTACACCTTC. Translated, it gives CASSAAGKYGYTF.

This chain uses TRBV13 with TRBJ1-2, with D perhaps matching TRBD1 (6 bases). Trimming cost V 6 bases and J 8 bases, with 13 bases left between them. The CDR3 consists of 12 residues. Germline CDR1 is PRHDT and CDR2 is FYEKMQ (reference sequence). CDR3 protein: CASRRGAGGYTF. The CDR3 bases are TGTGCCAGCAGAAGGGGGGCGGGGGGCTACACCTTC.

This chain uses TRBV2 with TRBJ1-1, with TRBD1 matching 7 bases. Trimming cost V 8 bases and J 0 bases; bases outside gene matches: 6. CDR1 is SNHLY, CDR2 FYNNEI, per germline. CDR3 length: 14 amino acids. As DNA, the CDR3 is TGTGCCAGCGTAATAGGGGGCTTGAACACTGAAGCTTTCTTT. Residues: CASVIGGLNTEAFF.

The chain couples TRBV5-6 to TRBJ2-1; 10 bases line up with TRBD2. Germline V lookup: CDR1 SGHDT, CDR2 YYEEEE. The CDR3 has 18 amino acids. The V segment lost 2 bases and the J segment 0 bases; nucleotides outside the gene matches: 8. As DNA, the CDR3 is TGTGCCAGCAGCTTAGATAGCGGGGGGACGAGCTCCTACAATGAGCAGTTCTTC. Protein product: CASSLDSGGTSSYNEQFF.

This clone was found once. The chain recombines TRBV7-9 with TRBJ1-1; 9 nucleotides agree with TRBD1. The germline gives CDR1 SEHNR, CDR2 FQNEAQ (reference sequence). Trimming cost V 2 bases and J 10 bases; bases outside gene matches: 14. There are 16 residues in the CDR3. The DNA of the CDR3 is TGTGCCAGCAGCTTAATTGGGACAGGGAAGGGGATTGGAGCTTTCTTT. This gives the protein CASSLIGTGKGIGAFF. The complete variable domain, with remaining parts taken from reference TRBV7-9 and TRBJ1-1, reads DTGVSQNPRHKITKRGQNVTFRCDPISEHNRLYWYRQTLGQGPEFLTYFQNEAQLEKSRLLSDRFSAERPKGSFSTLEIQRTEQGDSAMYLCASSLIGTGKGIGAFFGQGTRLTVV.

This sequence joins TRBV29-1 and TRBJ2-5; TRBD2 matches 11 bases. The CDR3 has 15 residues. The germline V gene encodes CDR1 SQVTM and CDR2 ANQGSEA. The trim removed 4 bases at V and 3 bases at J, leaving 7 bases unmatched. The DNA of the CDR3 is TGCAGCGTTGTGGGGTCTAGCGGGGGGAAAGAGACCCAGTACTTC. Its protein product is CSVVGSSGGKETQYF.

This clone was seen more than once but under ten times. The CDR3 DNA is TGTGCCAGCAGCTCACGTAGGATTGCGGTAGAGACCCAGTACTTC. Protein product: CASSSRRIAVETQYF. The chain employs TRBV7-9 and TRBJ2-5; no clear D. Per the germline V gene, CDR1 is SEHNR and CDR2 is FQNEAQ (reference sequence). Trimming removed 4 bases from V and 4 bases from J, with 16 bases in between. The CDR3 consists of 15 residues.

The chain employs TRBV6-5 and TRBJ2-7; 7 bases line up with TRBD1. The germline gives CDR1 MNHEY, CDR2 SVGAGI. This CDR3 has 12 residues. J was trimmed by 6 bases and V by 5 bases; bases with no gene match: 4. CDR3 region: CASSRGQAEQYF. In DNA form, the CDR3 reads TGTGCCAGCAGTCGAGGACAGGCCGAGCAGTACTTC.

The genes are TRBV11-2 and TRBJ2-7; D is uncertain. V was clipped by 1 base and J by 6 bases, with 1 base between them. Germline V gene lookup returns CDR1 SGHAT and CDR2 FQNNGV. This CDR3 is 10 amino acids long. DNA for the CDR3: TGTGCCAGCAGCTTAGTCGAGCAGTACTTC. This translates into CASSLVEQYF.

The chain employs TRBV6-5 and TRBJ1-1, with D perhaps matching TRBD1 (6 bases). Germline V gives CDR1 MNHEY, CDR2 SVGAGI. Trimming pared 1 base from V and 2 bases from J, leaving 11 bases between. The CDR3 runs to 15 residues. The CDR3 loop reads CASSYYRTVNTEAFF. The CDR3, as DNA: TGTGCCAGCAGTTACTACCGGACAGTTAACACTGAAGCTTTCTTT.

This sequence joins TRBV4-1 and TRBJ1-2; D is possibly TRBD1 (5 bases). CDR1 and CDR2 from the germline V gene are MGHRA and YSYEKL. The CDR3 runs 15 residues. Between the trimmed V and J ends, which lost 3 bases and 0 bases, there was a span of 11 bases. CDR3 sequence (DNA): TGCGCCAGCAGCCAGGGGGGGTCGCCTAACTATGGCTACACCTTC. This gives the protein CASSQGGSPNYGYTF.

The J gene is TRBJ1-2, the V gene TRBV11-3; possibly TRBD1 for D (5 bases). V gave up 1 base and J gave up 5 bases, with 20 bases separating them. The CDR3 consists of 17 residues. Germline assignment: CDR1 SGHNT and CDR2 YENEEA. In DNA form, the CDR3 reads TGTGCCAGCAGCTTAGCGGGACCCGGGGGATGGTCTTATGGCTACACCTTC. Amino acids: CASSLAGPGGWSYGYTF.

V usage is TRBV7-8 and J usage is TRBJ2-7; TRBD1 matches 10 bases. Per germline, CDR1 SGHVS and CDR2 FQNEAQ. This CDR3 contains 14 residues. Unmatched junction bases numbered 7, after V lost 6 bases and J lost 5 bases. CDR3 region: CASRDRDRGHEQYF. In nucleotides, the CDR3 is TGTGCCAGCAGGGACCGGGACAGGGGCCACGAGCAGTACTTC.

The J gene is TRBJ2-5, the V gene TRBV2, with a tentative D call TRBD2 (6 bases). This CDR3 has 13 amino acids. The V end was cut by 8 bases, the J end by 0 bases, with 10 bases between. Germline V gene data show CDR1 as SNHLY and CDR2 as FYNNEI. This chain's CDR3 is CASGGTHQETQYF. CDR3 DNA: TGTGCCAGCGGGGGGACTCACCAAGAGACCCAGTACTTC.

The chain couples TRBV20-1 to TRBJ2-1; D call uncertain. The V and J ends lost 6 bases and 7 bases respectively, with 10 bases between them. CDR1 and CDR2 (germline): DFQATT, SNEGSKA (reference sequence). The CDR3 spans 11 residues. CDR3 in amino acids: CSAQLLNEQFF. The CDR3 coding sequence is TGCAGTGCACAGCTACTTAATGAGCAGTTCTTC.

Note on this clone: The same CDR3 is also encoded by other DNA sequences in this sample. This rearrangement joins TRBV10-3 to TRBJ1-1; possibly TRBD1 for D (5 bases). The CDR3 sequence is 13 residues long. Germline V lookup: CDR1 ENHRY, CDR2 SYGVKD. V lost 4 bases and J 1 base, leaving 7 bases between the germline ends. CDR3 in DNA: TGTGCCATCAGTGCCGGACAGAACACTGAAGCTTTCTTT. It translates to CAISAGQNTEAFF.